This T cell receptor beta chain comes out of a study of T-cell reconstitution after alpha-beta-depleted transplantation in children. Whole-study findings and limits: Newly generated T cells supplied most T-cell counts and diversity one year post-transplant. The study reportedly traced alpha-beta T cells about two months after transplant to several hundred expanded graft clones. Surviving recipient cells, namely T cells and thymic progenitors, were the source of high day-60 TCRbeta diversity in some patients.

Concerning this clonotype itself: The antigen remains undetermined.

Construction of the TCRbeta library involved unique molecular identifiers. TCRdb called the PCR reads again in MiXCR, with one record for every CDR3 protein. This table holds 100,000 or so distinct CDR3 sequences, 4.5% to 7.5% found once. V lost 1 base and J lost 0; bases outside the gene matches: 4. CDR3 length: 16 amino acids. The sequencing here drew on PBMCs, mostly from graft donor cells, taken 60 days after TCRalphabeta/CD19-depleted stem cell transplant. The origin of this receptor is a female patient aged 2-9 years who had a stem cell transplant for Fanconi anemia, so the T cells may come from the graft donor. The rearrangement links TRBV12-3 or TRBV12-4 to TRBJ2-7, with 9 positions matching TRBD2. As DNA, the CDR3 is TGTGCCAGCAGTTTAGAGGGACTAGCTTTCTCCTACGAGCAGTACTTC. It specifies CASSLEGLAFSYEQYF.